A selection of T cell receptor beta chains follows, all from one sample in a study of technical replicates of blood from several donors. Method: immunoSEQ multiplex PCR; TCRdb's copy keeps in-frame clones and lacks some. Among 45,000 to 55,000 clones, around 95% were seen once, and the ten largest hold 0.39%. Sequenced input: T cells isolated from PBMCs. All receptors come from a human donor in good health. The CDR3 runs from the conserved cysteine through the conserved F or W. Fields, in order: V gene, J gene, D gene, CDR3 protein. The D gene is left open where the match is weak.

TRBV5-1	TRBJ2-7	TRBD2	CASSAGLAGTRSYEQYF
TRBV7-2	TRBJ1-1	.	CASSWPPLNTEAFF
TRBV5-4	TRBJ1-1	.	CASSLNRDTEAFF
TRBV9	TRBJ2-5	TRBD2	CASSAFGGGLQETQYF
TRBV4-1	TRBJ2-7	TRBD2	CASSQDVPLLAGGFYEQYF
TRBV6-6	TRBJ2-4	TRBD2	CASSRLAGGKNIQYF
TRBV18	TRBJ2-1	.	CASSPLQGNEQFF
TRBV6-1	TRBJ2-1	TRBD2	CASRTSGNEQFF
TRBV4-3	TRBJ2-7	TRBD1	CASSQAGTGLHYEQYF
TRBV6-1	TRBJ2-1	TRBD2	CASSESGRANEQFF
TRBV5-4	TRBJ1-4	.	CASSLKGGVANEKLFF
TRBV5-1	TRBJ2-2	.	CASSLVAEEGGTGELFF
TRBV4-2	TRBJ2-7	.	CASSQDWGGELSSYEQYF
TRBV7-9	TRBJ2-7	TRBD2	CASSLTSGSYEQYF